This T cell receptor (beta chain) was documented in a study of blood T cells in healthy people across ages (dated by TCRdb to 2013 to 2016). As for the study more broadly: Template switching captured roughly one uniquely barcoded TCR beta cDNA molecule per two T cells in model experiments. Age-related changes in TCR beta repertoire diversity were measured in the study by deep sequencing normalized with unique cDNA molecular identifiers. Donors were grouped into four age groups: young (average approximately 16 years), middle-aged (about 38), aged (around 56) and long-lived (just over 80). To avoid experimental bias, donors of different ages were randomly spread across the sequencing lanes. For two donors (one aged 18 to 29 and one aged 80 or older), the study analyzed two additional independent replicas of 1 million unique cDNA reads from the same blood draw.

About this clonotype itself: Its antigen has not been determined. The sample holds no much larger clone one base away, and base qualities are not on file.

General findings and caveats noted by the study authors: Observed TCR beta diversity correlated strongly with the percentage of naive T cells measured by flow cytometry. Estimates of total diversity from one million sequenced T cells were regarded as lower bounds and underestimates. Since profiling was done on bulk unsorted PBMCs, naive and antigen-experienced compartments could not be conclusively compared. Compared with the aged group, more naive CD4+ T cells, fewer expanded clones and increased TCR diversity were shown by the long-lived group, suggesting age selection. As age increased, observed TCR beta diversity per million T cells dropped in a roughly linear way, and a significant reduction was already evident by age about 40. Because the CMV infection status of the donors was unknown, age-related changes in expanded clonotypes may potentially have been confounded.

V is reduced by 3 bases and J by 6 bases, leaving a spacing of 6 bases between them. CDR1 and CDR2 are drawn from the germline V gene: ENHRY, SYGVKD. The CDR3 spans 13 residues, from the cysteine through the phenylalanine. The sequence is cut down to CDR3 DNA, 39 bases in frame from base 1. Library preparation used 5' RACE. TCRdb shows the sequencer as Illumina HiSeq 2500. The second PCR ran for about 6 to 11 cycles and used a J-beta primer mix along with a sample-barcoded 5' primer. Each TCR beta cDNA molecule received a unique molecular identifier from a template-switch 5' adaptor carrying 12 random nucleotides. Each sample yielded at least 2.5 million CDR3-containing paired-end reads. All of the RNA was converted into first-strand cDNA using the Mint cDNA synthesis kit, with a TRBC-specific oligonucleotide serving as the primer. Following uracil-DNA glycosylase treatment, a first 18-cycle PCR with universal primers M1SS and BC2_uni_R was performed on all cDNA. Per the authors' processing: Normalization of each sample was performed by random selection of 1 million high-quality reads, each carrying a distinct molecular identifier. Instead of being binned into consensus sequences, reads that shared molecular identifiers were thrown out. MiTCR, with a Q25 quality threshold and the strictest error-elimination algorithm, was used for CDR3 identification, clonotype clustering and error correction. A nonparametric unseen species model using Euler transformation provided a lower-bound estimate of total TCR beta diversity. TCRdb took the public reads, trimmed them with fastp at Q25, ran MiXCR for clone calling and kept in-frame beta chains. Records with the same CDR3 protein are collapsed into one entry carrying the most frequent genes and DNA. The V and J calls reflect TCRdb's pipeline rather than the authors' work. For this sample the table gives around 780,000 distinct CDR3 sequences, of which roughly three fifths were detected only once. Roughly 25% of the sample is in the top ten clones.

Donors were a few dozen systemically healthy Caucasian individuals from Russia aged roughly 6 to 90 years. Approximately 9.7 milliliters of peripheral blood were drawn from each donor into EDTA-treated Vacutainer tubes. Ficoll-Paque density-gradient centrifugation was used to isolate PBMCs, with at least 6.5 million per sample. Total RNA, at least 5.5 micrograms per sample, was extracted from PBMCs with Trizol reagent. For every donor, flow cytometry on a PBMC aliquot measured the percentage of naive CD45RAhigh/CD27high T cells. The clonotype was recovered from a man aged 35 to 55 in good health. The sequenced material came from blood. The chain joins TRBV10-3 to TRBJ1-6, with no D gene named confidently. The CDR3 protein is CAISDSSNSPLHF. The nucleotides read TGTGCCATCAGTGATTCGAGTAATTCACCCCTCCACTTT.